The source of this TCR beta chain is a study of cytomegalovirus exposure and HLA in healthy donors. The V gene's germline CDR1 is SGHAT and CDR2 FQNNGV. The CDR3 spans 15 residues. V was pared by 5 bases and J by 0 bases, with 12 bases between. With 60 Vbeta and 13 Jbeta primers, the PCR was carried out. Assay: immunoSEQ multiplex PCR; the TCRdb copy retains only in-frame clones and omits some. This sample has 200,000 to 300,000 clones, with 82% found just once. The chain recombines TRBV11-2 with TRBJ2-3; unclear D gene. The clonotype was recovered from a woman in her 40s in good health and CMV-seropositive. Sequencing input: PBMCs. The chain's CDR3 is CASSTPSTSTDTQYF. As DNA, the CDR3 is TGTGCCAGCAGCACGCCGAGTACTAGCACAGATACGCAGTATTTT.